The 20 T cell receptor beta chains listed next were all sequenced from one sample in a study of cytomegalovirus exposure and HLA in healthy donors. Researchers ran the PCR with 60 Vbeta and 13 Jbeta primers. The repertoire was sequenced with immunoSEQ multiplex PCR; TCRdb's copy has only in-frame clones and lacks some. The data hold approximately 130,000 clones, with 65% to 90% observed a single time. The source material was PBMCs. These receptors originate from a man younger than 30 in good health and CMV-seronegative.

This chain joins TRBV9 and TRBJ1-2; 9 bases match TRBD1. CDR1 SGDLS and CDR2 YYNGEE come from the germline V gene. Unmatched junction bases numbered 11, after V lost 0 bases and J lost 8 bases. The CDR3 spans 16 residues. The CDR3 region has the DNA TGTGCCAGCAGCGTAGAAATGGGGGACAGGGCGCAGGGCTACACCTTC. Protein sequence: CASSVEMGDRAQGYTF. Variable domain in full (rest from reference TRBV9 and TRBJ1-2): DSGVTQTPKHLITATGQRVTLRCSPRSGDLSVYWYQQSLDQGLQFLIQYYNGEERAKGNILERFSAQQFPDLHSELNLSSLELGDSALYFCASSVEMGDRAQGYTFGSGTRLTVV.

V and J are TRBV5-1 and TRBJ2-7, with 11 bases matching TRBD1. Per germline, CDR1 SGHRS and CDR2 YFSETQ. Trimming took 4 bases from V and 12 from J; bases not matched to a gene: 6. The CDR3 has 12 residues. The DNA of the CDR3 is TGCGCCAGCAGCCGGGACAGGGGGGAAAGGTACTTC. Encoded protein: CASSRDRGERYF.

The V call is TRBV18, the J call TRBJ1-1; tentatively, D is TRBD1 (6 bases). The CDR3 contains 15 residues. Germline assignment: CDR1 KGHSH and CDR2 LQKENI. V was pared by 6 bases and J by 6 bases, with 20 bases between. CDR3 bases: TGTGCCAGCTCTCCATCGACACAGGGTAATGCTGAAGCTTTCTTT. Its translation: CASSPSTQGNAEAFF. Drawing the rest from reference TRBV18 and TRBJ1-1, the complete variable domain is NAGVMQNPRHLVRRRGQEARLRCSPMKGHSHVYWYRQLPEEGLKFMVYLQKENIIDESGMPKERFSAEFPKEGPSILRIQQVVRGDSAAYFCASSPSTQGNAEAFFGQGTRLTVV.

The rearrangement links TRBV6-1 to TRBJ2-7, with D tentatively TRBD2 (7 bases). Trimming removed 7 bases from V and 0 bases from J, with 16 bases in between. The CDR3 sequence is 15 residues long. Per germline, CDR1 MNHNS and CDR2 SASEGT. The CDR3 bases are TGTGCCAGCACCGAGGGGGGGCCCCCCTCCTACGAGCAGTACTTC. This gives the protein CASTEGGPPSYEQYF.

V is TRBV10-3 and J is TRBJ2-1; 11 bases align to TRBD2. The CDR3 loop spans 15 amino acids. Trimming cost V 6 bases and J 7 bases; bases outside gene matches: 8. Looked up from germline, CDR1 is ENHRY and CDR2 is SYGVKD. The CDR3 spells CAIRASGGNPNEQFF. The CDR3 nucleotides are TGTGCCATCAGGGCTAGCGGGGGGAACCCGAATGAGCAGTTCTTC.

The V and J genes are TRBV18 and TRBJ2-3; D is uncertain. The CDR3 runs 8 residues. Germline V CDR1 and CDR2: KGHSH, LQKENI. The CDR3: CVFCTQYF. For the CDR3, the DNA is TGTGTTTTCTGTACGCAGTATTTT. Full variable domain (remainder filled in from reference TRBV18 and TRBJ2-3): NAGVMQNPRHLVRRRGQEARLRCSPMKGHSHVYWYRQLPEEGLKFMVYLQKENIIDESGMPKERFSAEFPKEGPSILRIQQVVRGDSAAYFCVFCTQYFGPGTRLTVL.

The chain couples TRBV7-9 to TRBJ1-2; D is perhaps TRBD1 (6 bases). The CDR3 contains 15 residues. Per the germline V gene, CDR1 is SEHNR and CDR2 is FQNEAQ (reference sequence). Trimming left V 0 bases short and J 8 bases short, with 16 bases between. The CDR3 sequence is CASSLARQVPIGYTF. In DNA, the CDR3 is TGTGCCAGCAGCTTAGCGCGACAGGTTCCTATAGGCTACACCTTC.

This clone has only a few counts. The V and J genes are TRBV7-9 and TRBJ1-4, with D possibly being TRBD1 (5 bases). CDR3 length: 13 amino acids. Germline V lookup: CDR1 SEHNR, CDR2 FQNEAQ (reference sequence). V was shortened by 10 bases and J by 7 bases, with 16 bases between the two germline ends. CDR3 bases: TGTGCCACCTCGACAGCCGCCTCTGAAAAACTGTTTTTT. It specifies CATSTAASEKLFF.

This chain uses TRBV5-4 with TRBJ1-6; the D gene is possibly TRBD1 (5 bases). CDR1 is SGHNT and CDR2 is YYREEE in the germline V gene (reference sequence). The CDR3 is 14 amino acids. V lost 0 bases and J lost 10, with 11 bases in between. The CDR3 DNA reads TGTGCCAGCAGCTTGGATGGGGGGTACTCACCCCTCCACTTT. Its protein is CASSLDGGYSPLHF.

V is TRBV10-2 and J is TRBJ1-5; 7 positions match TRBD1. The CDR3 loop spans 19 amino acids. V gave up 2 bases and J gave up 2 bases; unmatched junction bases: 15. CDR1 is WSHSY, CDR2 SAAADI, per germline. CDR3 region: CASSETPIRTGIGNQPQHF. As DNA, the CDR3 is TGCGCCAGCAGTGAGACGCCAATCCGGACAGGTATTGGCAATCAGCCCCAGCATTTT.

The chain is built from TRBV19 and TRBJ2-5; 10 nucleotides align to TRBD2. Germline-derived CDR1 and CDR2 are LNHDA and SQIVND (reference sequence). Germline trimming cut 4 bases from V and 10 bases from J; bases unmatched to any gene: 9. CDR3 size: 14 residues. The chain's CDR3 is CASSTSGGAVVQYF. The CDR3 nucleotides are TGTGCCAGTAGTACAAGCGGGGGGGCTGTGGTCCAGTACTTC.

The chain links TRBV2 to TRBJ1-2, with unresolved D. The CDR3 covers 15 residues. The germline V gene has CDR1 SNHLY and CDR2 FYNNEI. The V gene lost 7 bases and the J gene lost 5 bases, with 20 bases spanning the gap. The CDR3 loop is CASTTPSGSWYGYTF. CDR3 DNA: TGTGCCAGCACCACCCCGTCGGGGTCTTGGTATGGCTACACCTTC.

The CDR3 bases are TGTGCCAGCAGCGACTACAGGGTAGGTGGGACTGAAGCTTTCTTT. Amino acid sequence: CASSDYRVGGTEAFF. The chain is built from TRBV7-9 and TRBJ1-1, with a weak D call TRBD1 (6 bases). CDR3 length: 15 residues. Deletions cut 5 bases from V and 5 bases from J, with 18 bases between. Germline V gives CDR1 SEHNR, CDR2 FQNEAQ (reference sequence).

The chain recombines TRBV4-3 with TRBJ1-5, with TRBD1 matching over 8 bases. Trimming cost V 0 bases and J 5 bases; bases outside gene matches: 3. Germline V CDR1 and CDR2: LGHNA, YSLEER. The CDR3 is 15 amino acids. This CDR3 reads CASSQEDRVDQPQHF. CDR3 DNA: TGCGCCAGCAGCCAAGAGGACAGGGTCGATCAGCCCCAGCATTTT.

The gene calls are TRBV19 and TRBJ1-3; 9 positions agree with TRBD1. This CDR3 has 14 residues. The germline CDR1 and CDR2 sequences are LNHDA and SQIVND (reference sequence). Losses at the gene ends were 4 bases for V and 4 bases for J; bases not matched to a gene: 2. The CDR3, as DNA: TGTGCCAGTAGTACGGGACAGGGAGGAAACACCATATATTTT. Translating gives CASSTGQGGNTIYF.

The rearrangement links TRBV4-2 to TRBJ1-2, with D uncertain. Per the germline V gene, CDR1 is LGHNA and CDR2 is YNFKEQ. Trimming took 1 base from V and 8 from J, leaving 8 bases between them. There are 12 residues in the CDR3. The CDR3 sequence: CASSQGGTGYTF. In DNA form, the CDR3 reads TGTGCCAGCAGCCAAGGCGGAACCGGCTACACCTTC.

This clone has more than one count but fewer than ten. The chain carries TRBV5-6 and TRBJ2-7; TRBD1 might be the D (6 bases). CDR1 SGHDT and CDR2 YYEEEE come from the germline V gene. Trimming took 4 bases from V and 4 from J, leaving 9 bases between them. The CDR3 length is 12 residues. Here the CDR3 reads CASSPGQYEQYF. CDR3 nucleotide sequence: TGTGCCAGCAGCCCCGGACAGTACGAGCAGTACTTC.

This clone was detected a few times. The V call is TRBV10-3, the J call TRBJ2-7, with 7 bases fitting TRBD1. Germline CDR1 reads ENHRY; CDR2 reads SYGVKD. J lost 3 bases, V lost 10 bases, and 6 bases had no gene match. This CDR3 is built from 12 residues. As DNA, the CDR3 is TGTGCCACCGGGGACAGCGACTACGAGCAGTACTTC. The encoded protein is CATGDSDYEQYF.

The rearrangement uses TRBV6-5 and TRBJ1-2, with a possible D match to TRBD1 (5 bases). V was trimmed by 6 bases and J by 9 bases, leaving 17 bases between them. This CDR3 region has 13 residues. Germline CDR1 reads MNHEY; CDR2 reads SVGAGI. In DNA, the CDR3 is TGTGCCAGCAGACCCGGACAAACTGGGAGCTACACCTTC. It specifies CASRPGQTGSYTF.

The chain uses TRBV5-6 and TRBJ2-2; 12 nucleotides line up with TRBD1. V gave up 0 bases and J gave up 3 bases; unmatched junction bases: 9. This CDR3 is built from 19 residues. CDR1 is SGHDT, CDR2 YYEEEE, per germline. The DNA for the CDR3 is TGTGCCAGCAGCTTGGAGGCTCCGGGACAGGGGGCTCACACCGGGGAGCTGTTTTTT. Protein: CASSLEAPGQGAHTGELFF.